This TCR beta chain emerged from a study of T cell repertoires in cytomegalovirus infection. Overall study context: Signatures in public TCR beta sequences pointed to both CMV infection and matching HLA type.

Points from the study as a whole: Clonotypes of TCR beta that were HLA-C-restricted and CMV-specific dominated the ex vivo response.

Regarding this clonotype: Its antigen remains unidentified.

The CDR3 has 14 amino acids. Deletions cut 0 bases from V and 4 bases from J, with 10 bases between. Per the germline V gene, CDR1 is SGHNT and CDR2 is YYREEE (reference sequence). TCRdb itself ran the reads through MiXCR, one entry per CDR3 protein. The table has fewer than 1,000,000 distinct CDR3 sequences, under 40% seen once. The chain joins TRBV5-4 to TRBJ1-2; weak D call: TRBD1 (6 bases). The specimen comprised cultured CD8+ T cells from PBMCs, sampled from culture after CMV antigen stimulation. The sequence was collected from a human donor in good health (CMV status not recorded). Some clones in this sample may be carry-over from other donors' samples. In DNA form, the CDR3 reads TGTGCCAGCAGCTTGGTAGGGGGTACCTATGGCTACACCTTC. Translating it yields CASSLVGGTYGYTF.